The 31 T cell receptor beta chains below come from one sample, sequenced in a study of siplizumab effects on memory and regulatory T cells. Libraries were prepared by immunoSEQ multiplex PCR; TCRdb keeps only in-frame clonotypes and omits some of them. The sample has approximately 100,000 clones, around 92% seen once; the top ten hold around 2.6%. Material for sequencing was CD4+ T cells sorted from blood. These TCRs come from a human donor in good health. Some clones in this sample may be carry-over from other donors' samples.

This clone has only one observation. The J gene is TRBJ1-5, the V gene TRBV6-1, with 8 nucleotides matching TRBD1. V trimming: 0 bases; J trimming: 9 bases; junction bases outside the gene matches: 4. This CDR3 comprises 14 residues. Germline lookup yields CDR1 MNHNS and CDR2 SASEGT. CDR3 loop: CASSEAADRGPQHF. The CDR3 nucleotides are TGTGCCAGCAGTGAAGCGGCCGACAGGGGGCCCCAGCATTTT.

This chain uses TRBV19 with TRBJ2-3; D is unresolved. Germline lookup yields CDR1 LNHDA and CDR2 SQIVND (reference sequence). This CDR3 is 16 amino acids long. Trimming took 6 bases from V and 3 from J, leaving 19 bases between them. The CDR3 sequence: CASSLNGEVVTDTQYF. The CDR3 nucleotides read TGTGCCAGTAGCCTTAACGGAGAAGTGGTGACAGATACGCAGTATTTT.

This sequence joins TRBV6-5 and TRBJ2-7; 8 bases match TRBD2. J gave up 1 base and V 1 base, and 3 bases lay outside the gene matches. Germline CDR1 and CDR2: MNHEY and SVGAGI. The length of the CDR3 is 15 residues. CDR3 coding DNA: TGTGCCAGCAGTTACTATCCTAGCGGGTCCTACGAGCAGTACTTC. This translates into CASSYYPSGSYEQYF.

The CDR3 bases are TGTGCCAGCAGTTCCCGGAGCAATCAGCCCCAGCATTTT. It translates to CASSSRSNQPQHF. The rearrangement joins TRBV6-5 to TRBJ1-5; D is undetermined. Per the germline V gene, CDR1 is MNHEY and CDR2 is SVGAGI. The CDR3 runs 13 residues. V lost 4 bases and J 1 base, leaving 5 bases between the germline ends.

Concerning this clone: This same CDR3 is encoded by further DNA sequences in the sample. V gene TRBV11-2 combines with J gene TRBJ2-5; 7 bases are shared with TRBD1. Germline trimming cut 5 bases from V and 2 bases from J; bases unmatched to any gene: 5. This CDR3 comprises 14 residues. Germline V gene data show CDR1 as SGHAT and CDR2 as FQNNGV. This chain's CDR3 is CASSPRTGQETQYF. The CDR3 DNA sequence: TGTGCCAGCAGCCCCCGGACAGGACAAGAGACCCAGTACTTC.

Comment on this clone: This specimen includes other DNA sequences encoding the same CDR3. The genes are TRBV18 and TRBJ2-5; D call uncertain. CDR1 and CDR2 from the germline V gene are KGHSH and LQKENI. The CDR3 is made up of 12 amino acids. The ends were cut back, 2 bases at V and 4 bases at J, with 5 bases in the middle. CDR3 DNA sequence: TGTGCCAGCTCACCAGCCTTAGAGACCCAGTACTTC. This sequence encodes CASSPALETQYF.

The rearrangement links TRBV11-3 to TRBJ2-3, with 8 positions matching TRBD1. The junction had 7 bases not matched to a gene; V was cut back by 5 bases and J by 6 bases. Germline CDR1 reads SGHNT; CDR2 reads YENEEA. The CDR3 length is 14 residues. CDR3 nucleotide sequence: TGTGCCAGCAGCACCCAGGACAGGGCGGATACGCAGTATTTT. Residues: CASSTQDRADTQYF.

The genes are TRBV27 and TRBJ2-7, with 7 bases that match TRBD2. The length of the CDR3 is 15 residues. Germline V gene sequence: CDR1 MNHEY, CDR2 SMNVEV (reference sequence). The junction had 6 bases not matched to a gene; V was cut back by 0 bases and J by 4 bases. The DNA of the CDR3 is TGTGCCAGCAGTTTATCGGGGAGGGGAGGGTACGAGCAGTACTTC. Translating gives CASSLSGRGGYEQYF.

The chain combines TRBV10-3 with TRBJ2-7; TRBD2 matches at 11 bases. The CDR3 is 18 amino acids. The ends lost 9 bases at V and 6 bases at J; junction bases unmatched: 22. Germline values: CDR1 ENHRY, CDR2 SYGVKD. The CDR3 DNA is TGTGCCATTGGCGACAGGGGCGGCTTGACTAGCGGGATCGGCGAGCAGTACTTC. Protein: CAIGDRGGLTSGIGEQYF.

This rearrangement joins TRBV6-4 to TRBJ2-7, with 7 bases lining up with TRBD1. Trimming removed 6 bases from V and 5 bases from J; junction bases left unmatched: 7. Looked up from germline, CDR1 is MRHNA and CDR2 is SNTAGT. This CDR3 has 13 amino acids. CDR3: CASRDRVSHEQYF. The CDR3 DNA follows: TGTGCCAGCAGAGACAGGGTTAGTCACGAGCAGTACTTC.

The table lists this clone with a few counts. The V and J genes are TRBV20-1 and TRBJ1-1, with a weak D call TRBD1 (6 bases). The CDR3 is 11 amino acids. The V gene lost 6 bases and the J gene lost 3 bases, with 8 bases spanning the gap. Germline V gene sequence: CDR1 DFQATT, CDR2 SNEGSKA (reference sequence). The CDR3 coding sequence is TGCAGTGCGTACAGGGACACTGAAGCTTTCTTT. It encodes CSAYRDTEAFF.

The chain employs TRBV4-1 and TRBJ2-3, with TRBD1 matching over 9 bases. Germline V gives CDR1 MGHRA, CDR2 YSYEKL. This CDR3 region has 19 residues. V lost 2 bases and J lost 0; bases outside the gene matches: 12. CDR3 amino acids: CASSQLPGTGRTSTDTQYF. Written as DNA, the CDR3 is TGCGCCAGCAGCCAATTACCGGGGACAGGGCGAACTAGCACAGATACGCAGTATTTT.

The V call is TRBV5-6, the J call TRBJ2-7; TRBD1 or TRBD2 may be the D gene (6 bases each). The CDR3 covers 14 residues. V shed 6 bases and J shed 2 bases, with 15 bases lying between them. From germline, CDR1 is SGHDT and CDR2 YYEEEE. The CDR3 loop reads CASTPLGGPYEQYF. The CDR3 DNA reads as TGTGCCAGCACCCCTTTGGGGGGCCCCTACGAGCAGTACTTC.

This rearrangement joins TRBV27 to TRBJ2-2; D is perhaps TRBD1 (6 bases). From germline, CDR1 is MNHEY and CDR2 SMNVEV (reference sequence). Trimming stripped 8 bases from V and 4 bases from J, with 14 bases between. This CDR3 comprises 14 residues. The CDR3 region is CASAKTGPTGELFF. CDR3 bases: TGTGCCAGCGCGAAGACAGGACCCACCGGGGAGCTGTTTTTT.

This clone is a singleton in its sample. This rearrangement joins TRBV29-1 to TRBJ2-3; TRBD2 agrees at 13 bases. V lost 5 bases, J lost 3 bases, and 8 bases stayed unmatched. The germline V gene encodes CDR1 SQVTM and CDR2 ANQGSEA. The CDR3 is 16 amino acids. The CDR3 loop is CSVFGLAGVWTDTQYF. The CDR3 DNA follows: TGCAGCGTTTTTGGACTAGCGGGAGTGTGGACAGATACGCAGTATTTT.

This chain links TRBV5-1 with TRBJ2-1; 9 bases align to TRBD2. Germline CDR1 and CDR2: SGHRS and YFSETQ. This CDR3 has 16 residues. The V gene end was trimmed by 4 bases and the J gene end by 9 bases; junction bases not matched to a gene: 14. The CDR3 loop is CASSLLAGATGSEQFF. In DNA, the CDR3 is TGCGCCAGCAGCCTTTTAGCGGGAGCCACTGGTAGTGAGCAGTTCTTC.

This clone appeared a single time. This chain links TRBV19 with TRBJ2-2; a possible D gene is TRBD1 (6 bases). This CDR3 has 15 amino acids. Trimming left V 6 bases short and J 1 base short, with 12 bases between. Germline V gene lookup returns CDR1 LNHDA and CDR2 SQIVND (reference sequence). The DNA for the CDR3 is TGTGCCAGTAGAGCAGGGGTTGGGAACACCGGGGAGCTGTTTTTT. Translating it yields CASRAGVGNTGELFF.

The chain uses TRBV7-9 and TRBJ2-7; D call uncertain. Trimming removed 3 bases from V and 2 bases from J, with 5 bases in between. The germline V gene has CDR1 SEHNR and CDR2 FQNEAQ (reference sequence). CDR3 length equals 12 residues. The CDR3 DNA reads TGTGCCAGCAGCTTCAGAGCCTACGAGCAGTACTTC. Translating gives CASSFRAYEQYF.

The CDR3 region is CASSLHTGSDTQYF. In nucleotides, the CDR3 is TGTGCCAGCAGCTTACATACAGGGTCAGATACGCAGTATTTT. The V call is TRBV11-3, the J call TRBJ2-3, with TRBD1 as a possible D gene (6 bases). Deletions cut 2 bases from V and 4 bases from J, with 10 bases between. Germline V CDR1 and CDR2: SGHNT, YENEEA. The CDR3 is 14 amino acids.

The rearrangement uses TRBV6-5 and TRBJ2-7, with 7 bases lining up with TRBD2. CDR1 and CDR2 from the germline V gene are MNHEY and SVGAGI. The CDR3 spans 14 residues. Germline trimming cut 6 bases from V and 3 bases from J; bases unmatched to any gene: 8. CDR3 loop: CASSSSGGGYEQYF. DNA of the CDR3: TGTGCCAGCAGCTCTAGCGGAGGTGGCTACGAGCAGTACTTC.

The gene calls are TRBV19 and TRBJ1-3, with D perhaps matching TRBD1 (5 bases). The germline V gene encodes CDR1 LNHDA and CDR2 SQIVND (reference sequence). Trimming cost V 9 bases and J 0 bases, with 15 bases left between them. CDR3 size: 15 residues. In nucleotides, the CDR3 is TGTGCCAGGCCCCCGGGACCATTCTCTGGAAACACCATATATTTT. It is translated as CARPPGPFSGNTIYF.

The rearrangement uses TRBV19 and TRBJ2-3; 10 bases line up with TRBD1. CDR1 is LNHDA and CDR2 is SQIVND in the germline V gene (reference sequence). V was clipped by 6 bases and J by 5 bases; unmatched bases: 11. CDR3 length equals 16 residues. Here the CDR3 reads CASRLRGGQGIDTQYF. The CDR3 bases are TGTGCCAGTAGACTCCGTGGGGGACAGGGGATAGATACGCAGTATTTT.

The chain combines TRBV6-5 with TRBJ1-3; D is possibly TRBD1 (6 bases). The CDR3 has 14 residues. CDR1 and CDR2 (germline): MNHEY, SVGAGI. Trimming shortened V by 6 bases and J by 4 bases, and 13 bases separated the two germline ends. CDR3 DNA: TGTGCCAGCAGGTCGACAGGAGAAGGAAACACCATATATTTT. Translating it yields CASRSTGEGNTIYF.

This sequence joins TRBV6-1 and TRBJ1-1; D remains ambiguous. Germline V gene lookup returns CDR1 MNHNS and CDR2 SASEGT. CDR3 length: 15 residues. V lost 3 bases and J 6 bases, leaving 17 bases between the germline ends. The CDR3 region has the DNA TGTGCCAGCAGTGACCCCTCGACCCGAGGGCCTGAAGCTTTCTTT. Encoded protein: CASSDPSTRGPEAFF.

This rearrangement joins TRBV9 to TRBJ2-3; 9 bases align to TRBD2. The V gene end was trimmed by 0 bases and the J gene end by 1 base; junction bases not matched to a gene: 9. CDR3 length equals 18 residues. Germline lookup yields CDR1 SGDLS and CDR2 YYNGEE. CDR3 protein: CASSVASGVGRGTDTQYF. The CDR3 DNA reads TGTGCCAGCAGCGTAGCTAGCGGGGTCGGGCGAGGCACAGATACGCAGTATTTT. Filled out from reference TRBV9 and TRBJ2-3, the complete variable domain reads DSGVTQTPKHLITATGQRVTLRCSPRSGDLSVYWYQQSLDQGLQFLIQYYNGEERAKGNILERFSAQQFPDLHSELNLSSLELGDSALYFCASSVASGVGRGTDTQYFGPGTRLTVL.

This clone was counted between two and nine times. The chain links TRBV27 to TRBJ2-2; no reliable D call. V lost 4 bases and J lost 6, with 15 bases in between. Germline lookup yields CDR1 MNHEY and CDR2 SMNVEV (reference sequence). The CDR3 length is 15 residues. CDR3 in amino acids: CASSSARPTAGELFF. The CDR3 bases are TGTGCCAGCAGTTCAGCCCGGCCGACCGCCGGGGAGCTGTTTTTT.

This clone was seen more than once but under ten times. This chain uses TRBV4-2 with TRBJ1-5; D is possibly TRBD1 (5 bases). CDR3 length: 15 amino acids. Germline-derived CDR1 and CDR2 are LGHNA and YNFKEQ. V dropped 0 bases and J dropped 5 bases, with 11 bases sitting between them. CDR3 nucleotide sequence: TGTGCCAGCAGCCAAGATGGGCAGGGTTATCAGCCCCAGCATTTT. This translates into CASSQDGQGYQPQHF.

The rearrangement links TRBV5-4 to TRBJ1-2; 7 bases agree with TRBD1. The V segment lost 0 bases and the J segment 4 bases; nucleotides outside the gene matches: 3. CDR1 and CDR2 (germline): SGHNT, YYREEE (reference sequence). The length of the CDR3 is 14 residues. CDR3 DNA sequence: TGTGCCAGCAGCTTGGAAGGGGGCGGCTATGGCTACACCTTC. It encodes CASSLEGGGYGYTF.

The chain is built from TRBV11-3 and TRBJ2-1; D may be TRBD1 (6 bases). Between the trimmed V and J ends, which lost 5 bases and 9 bases, there was a span of 14 bases. Germline CDR1 and CDR2: SGHNT and YENEEA. The CDR3 runs to 13 residues. The CDR3 loop reads CASSTTGKGEQFF. CDR3 nucleotides: TGTGCCAGCAGCACTACAGGGAAGGGTGAGCAGTTCTTC. The complete variable domain, with remaining parts taken from reference TRBV11-3 and TRBJ2-1, reads EAGVVQSPRYKIIEKKQPVAFWCNPISGHNTLYWYLQNLGQGPELLIRYENEEAVDDSQLPKDRFSAERLKGVDSTLKIQPAELGDSAVYLCASSTTGKGEQFFGPGTRLTVL.

The rearrangement uses TRBV7-2 and TRBJ2-7; D unclear. This CDR3 contains 11 residues. Germline values: CDR1 SGHTA, CDR2 FQGNSA. Deletions cut 4 bases from V and 2 bases from J, with 3 bases between. CDR3 in DNA: TGTGCCAGCAGCTCCCCCTACGAGCAGTACTTC. Protein product: CASSSPYEQYF.

J is TRBJ2-2 and V is TRBV5-1; D is possibly TRBD1 or TRBD2 (5 bases each). The CDR3 spans 15 residues. Germline CDR1 is SGHRS and CDR2 is YFSETQ. V was clipped by 4 bases and J by 0 bases, with 10 bases between them. The CDR3 sequence is CASSPGTANTGELFF. Written as DNA, the CDR3 is TGCGCCAGCAGCCCCGGGACGGCGAACACCGGGGAGCTGTTTTTT.